This T cell receptor (beta chain) was found in a study of preoperative IRX-2 immunotherapy in early breast cancer. Germline lookup yields CDR1 SGHNT and CDR2 YENEEA. This CDR3 has 15 residues. V lost 5 bases to trimming and J lost 4 bases, with 15 bases between them. Assay: immunoSEQ multiplex PCR; the TCRdb copy retains only in-frame clones and omits some. Of around 34,000 clones in the sample, around 86% are singletons; the top ten hold roughly 2.6%. Treatment of the sample: preoperative locoregional IRX-2 cytokine immunotherapy. This sequence was found in a human donor with breast cancer. The rearrangement uses TRBV11-3 and TRBJ1-3; D perhaps matches TRBD1 (5 bases). The starting material was lymph node tissue, obtained from a patient treated with IRX-2 immunotherapy. This chain's CDR3 is CASSVNGGSGNTIYF. The CDR3 DNA follows: TGTGCCAGCAGCGTTAATGGGGGATCAGGAAACACCATATATTTT.